Here is one T cell receptor beta chain with its context. Per the original methods: Amplification of reference gene primers was used by the study to estimate nucleated cell counts. TCRdb keeps only in-frame clones here, not all; method: immunoSEQ multiplex PCR. The D gene and trimming were derived from the DNA, and the V and J assignments and clone size from that table. The sample yields over 200,000 clones, 70% to 90% seen once. V dropped 2 bases and J dropped 4 bases, with 8 bases sitting between them. This CDR3 is 13 amino acids long. Germline-derived CDR1 and CDR2 are LNHDA and SQIVND (reference sequence). This entry comes from a study of blood T cell repertoires in COVID-19. Study summary: Samples of COVID-19 (acute and convalescent) were obtained from the United States, Italy and Spain. From T cells, B-cell-depleted T cells, or PBMCs came the material, which was cDNA or gDNA.

The chain carries TRBV19 and TRBJ1-2; maybe TRBD1 (5 bases). Sequencing was done on a sample of peripheral blood. This receptor was taken from a woman in her late teens or twenties who had recovered from COVID-19. The CDR3 DNA follows: TGTGCCAGTAGTATAAGTCAGGGCTATGGCTACACCTTC. Its protein is CASSISQGYGYTF.